The text below deals with one T cell receptor (beta chain). Generated by immunoSEQ multiplex PCR, the TCRdb table keeps only in-frame clones and is missing some. The sample shows over 20,000 clones, about 88% of them seen only once. The data stem from a study of T cell changes during pregnancy in multiple sclerosis. The V gene's germline CDR1 is SQVTM and CDR2 ANQGSEA. Unmatched junction bases numbered 7, after V lost 7 bases and J lost 1 base. The CDR3 is made up of 14 amino acids. The genes are TRBV29-1 and TRBJ2-3, with 8 bases lining up with TRBD2. This specimen consisted of CD8+ T cells from peripheral blood mononuclear cells, obtained after pregnancy. This sequence originates from a female donor with multiple sclerosis, enrolled in a pregnancy study. CDR3 sequence (DNA): TGCAGCGCTGTTAGCGGGATACGCACAGATACGCAGTATTTT. It translates to CSAVSGIRTDTQYF.